One sample yielded the 24 T cell receptor beta chains listed below, sequenced in a study of graft-versus-host responses after intestinal transplantation. Their antigens remain unidentified. The assay was immunoSEQ multiplex PCR, and TCRdb's table has in-frame clones only and misses some. The data hold some 130,000 clones, with 80% to 95% observed a single time. The source was unstimulated CD4+ T cells sorted from spleen or lymph node cells, collected before intestinal transplant. All receptors derive from a human donor who received an intestinal transplant.

This rearrangement joins TRBV23-1 to TRBJ1-2; D remains unclear. TRBV23-1 is an ORF, with its function uncertain. Between the trimmed V and J ends, which lost 3 bases and 3 bases, there was a span of 11 bases. There are 14 residues in the CDR3. The CDR3 DNA is TGCGCCAGCAGTCAGAAGGGAGCCTACTATGGCTACACCTTC. This translates into CASSQKGAYYGYTF.

The J gene is TRBJ2-2, the V gene TRBV6-5; 9 nucleotides agree with TRBD1. CDR1 is MNHEY, CDR2 SVGAGI, per germline. The CDR3 has 15 amino acids. V trimming: 3 bases; J trimming: 9 bases; junction bases outside the gene matches: 8. CDR3 amino acids: CASSYKNRGRWELFF. CDR3 DNA sequence: TGTGCCAGCAGTTATAAAAACAGGGGGCGATGGGAGCTGTTTTTT.

This chain links TRBV18 with TRBJ2-3; 9 nucleotides align to TRBD1. The CDR3 has 15 amino acids. From germline, CDR1 is KGHSH and CDR2 LQKENI. Trimming took 5 bases from V and 8 from J; bases not matched to a gene: 11. Written as DNA, the CDR3 is TGTGCCAGCTCAGTTGCGGGGACAGGGACCGTTACGCAGTATTTT. Protein sequence: CASSVAGTGTVTQYF.

The CDR3 DNA follows: TGTGCCAGCAGCGATAGCGGGAGGGTAAAAAATGAGCAGTTCTTC. It is translated as CASSDSGRVKNEQFF. The V gene is TRBV6-5, the J gene TRBJ2-1; TRBD2 matches at 11 bases. Germline CDR1 and CDR2: MNHEY and SVGAGI. With 6 bases clipped from V and 7 bases from J, the junction kept 8 bases outside the gene matches. The CDR3 length is 15 residues.

The chain joins TRBV30 to TRBJ1-3; D not resolved. The CDR3 has 13 residues. Germline V gene sequence: CDR1 GTSNPN, CDR2 SVGIG (reference sequence). V lost 6 bases and J 0 bases, leaving 9 bases between the germline ends. The CDR3 DNA follows: TGTGCCTGTCGCCGGGACTCTGGAAACACCATATATTTT. It yields the protein CACRRDSGNTIYF.

The chain carries TRBV7-9 and TRBJ2-5; D not resolved. Germline CDR1 is SEHNR and CDR2 is FQNEAQ (reference sequence). V shed 6 bases and J shed 7 bases, with 12 bases lying between them. The CDR3 spans 12 residues. The CDR3 DNA reads as TGTGCCAGCAGTACCTCCCCCGGGACCCAGTACTTC. Protein sequence: CASSTSPGTQYF.

The rearrangement joins TRBV5-1 to TRBJ2-7, with 9 bases fitting TRBD2. In germline, CDR1 is SGHRS, CDR2 YFSETQ. V lost 4 bases, J lost 0 bases, and 5 bases stayed unmatched. The length of the CDR3 is 15 residues. Written as DNA, the CDR3 is TGCGCCAGCAGCCTGCAGCGGGAGGTCTCCTACGAGCAGTACTTC. Its protein product is CASSLQREVSYEQYF.

The genes are TRBV18 and TRBJ2-1; D gene ambiguous. Trimming left V 1 base short and J 6 bases short, with 4 bases between. The CDR3 runs to 12 residues. In germline, CDR1 is KGHSH, CDR2 LQKENI. The CDR3 DNA follows: TGTGCCAGCTCACCACTAACCAATGAGCAGTTCTTC. It specifies CASSPLTNEQFF.

V usage is TRBV28 and J usage is TRBJ1-2; 7 nucleotides align to TRBD1. This CDR3 has 16 amino acids. Unmatched junction bases numbered 11, after V lost 3 bases and J lost 4 bases. Per the germline V gene, CDR1 is MDHEN and CDR2 is SYDVKM. The CDR3 DNA reads as TGTGCCAGCAGTTTTGGAGGGGGCTCCGACCCCTATGGCTACACCTTC. Encoded protein: CASSFGGGSDPYGYTF.

The rearrangement joins TRBV14 to TRBJ2-3; TRBD1 matches at 8 bases. CDR1 is SGHDN, CDR2 FVKESK, per germline. The CDR3 totals 15 residues. V lost 3 bases and J lost 6; bases outside the gene matches: 8. CDR3 protein: CASSQAQGAQDTQYF. The DNA of the CDR3 is TGTGCCAGCAGCCAGGCGCAGGGGGCGCAGGATACGCAGTATTTT.

Regarding this clone: Relative to the germline gene, one junction end is altered; a read error may explain this. The rearrangement joins TRBV7-7 to TRBJ2-5, with D tentatively TRBD2 (5 bases). In germline, CDR1 is SSHAT, CDR2 FNYEAQ (reference sequence). The CDR3 spans 13 residues. Written as DNA, the CDR3 is TGTGCTAGCAGCTTAGCGCGGGTTGAGACCCAGTACTTC. Protein product: CASSLARVETQYF. Filled out from reference TRBV7-7 and TRBJ2-5, the complete variable domain reads GAGVSQSPRYKVTKRGQDVTLRCDPISSHATLYWYQQALGQGPEFLTYFNYEAQPDKSGLPSDRFSAERPEGSISTLTIQRTEQRDSAMYRCASSLARVETQYFGPGTRLLVL.

This chain links TRBV9 with TRBJ1-1; TRBD1 might be the D (6 bases). The CDR3 runs 21 residues. Germline V CDR1 and CDR2: SGDLS, YYNGEE. Trimming stripped 0 bases from V and 3 bases from J, with 30 bases between. The CDR3 nucleotides are TGTGCCAGCAGCGTAGCAGATCCCCCTCCAGGGAATGAGCAGGGGCACACTGAAGCTTTCTTT. It is translated as CASSVADPPPGNEQGHTEAFF.

J is TRBJ2-7 and V is TRBV6-1, with D perhaps matching TRBD1 or TRBD2 (5 bases each). The V and J ends lost 4 bases and 2 bases respectively, with 12 bases between them. The CDR3 is 14 amino acids. The germline gives CDR1 MNHNS, CDR2 SASEGT. The chain's CDR3 is CASSVGGRAYEQYF. The DNA of the CDR3 is TGTGCCAGCAGTGTAGGAGGCAGGGCCTACGAGCAGTACTTC.

The gene calls are TRBV29-1 and TRBJ1-2; 8 positions agree with TRBD1. V shed 5 bases, J shed 2 bases, and the junction held 13 bases outside the gene matches. In germline, CDR1 is SQVTM, CDR2 ANQGSEA. The CDR3 consists of 16 residues. This CDR3 reads CSVFSGTGSWNYGYTF. In DNA, the CDR3 is TGCAGCGTTTTCAGCGGGACAGGCTCGTGGAACTATGGCTACACCTTC.

The V call is TRBV6-6, the J call TRBJ2-7; 10 bases are shared with TRBD1. V lost 4 bases to trimming and J lost 4 bases; unmatched junction nucleotides: 7. Looked up from germline, CDR1 is MNHNY and CDR2 is SVGAGI (reference sequence). The CDR3 spans 15 residues. CDR3 coding DNA: TGTGCCAGCAGTTCACTCGACAGGGGGCGGTACGAGCAGTACTTC. It codes for CASSSLDRGRYEQYF.

This rearrangement joins TRBV5-1 to TRBJ1-1, with unresolved D. Trimming stripped 7 bases from V and 0 bases from J, with 13 bases between. The CDR3 sequence is 14 residues long. Germline loops: CDR1 SGHRS, CDR2 YFSETQ. In nucleotides, the CDR3 is TGCGCCAGCTCCAATCCCTTTATGAACACTGAAGCTTTCTTT. The encoded protein is CASSNPFMNTEAFF.

The genes are TRBV9 and TRBJ2-1; a possible D gene is TRBD2 (7 bases). Between the trimmed V and J ends, which lost 3 bases and 9 bases, there was a span of 22 bases. The CDR3 is made up of 16 amino acids. Germline V gene data show CDR1 as SGDLS and CDR2 as YYNGEE. The CDR3 protein is CASSGGWGGPPGEQFF. CDR3 sequence (DNA): TGTGCCAGCAGCGGGGGATGGGGGGGGCCCCCGGGTGAGCAGTTCTTC.

This chain links TRBV7-6 with TRBJ2-7; TRBD2 aligns across 8 bases. Germline-derived CDR1 and CDR2 are SGHVS and FNYEAQ. The CDR3 is 15 amino acids. The V gene end was trimmed by 4 bases and the J gene end by 4 bases; junction bases not matched to a gene: 9. This chain's CDR3 is CASSSDLAGLYEQYF. As DNA, the CDR3 is TGTGCCAGCAGCTCTGATTTAGCGGGACTTTACGAGCAGTACTTC.

This rearrangement joins TRBV23-1 to TRBJ2-5; TRBD2 matches 7 bases. The J call may be mistaken, given a closer DNA end match to TRBJ2-7. TRBV23-1 counts as an open reading frame of uncertain function. The CDR3 totals 15 residues. The CDR3 DNA is TGCGCCAGCACAAATCAGAGGGAGGGCCCTTACGAGCAGTACTTC. Protein sequence: CASTNQREGPYEQYF.

The CDR3 is CASSRTGGEQYF. The DNA for the CDR3 is TGTGCCAGCAGCCGGACAGGGGGCGAGCAGTACTTC. The chain employs TRBV2 and TRBJ2-7, with 10 bases lining up with TRBD1. Losses at the gene ends were 6 bases for V and 6 bases for J; bases not matched to a gene: 2. The CDR3 sequence is 12 residues long. Germline V CDR1 and CDR2: SNHLY, FYNNEI.

The V and J genes are TRBV28 and TRBJ1-2; no definite D call. This CDR3 contains 13 residues. Trimming removed 3 bases at V and 4 bases at J, with 9 bases between. The germline gives CDR1 MDHEN, CDR2 SYDVKM. DNA for the CDR3: TGTGCCAGCAGTTTCCCTCCCCTCTATGGCTACACCTTC. This codes for CASSFPPLYGYTF.

The genes are TRBV5-1 and TRBJ2-2; TRBD1 is a possible D gene (6 bases). V lost 1 base, J lost 0 bases, and 10 bases lay in between. The germline V gene has CDR1 SGHRS and CDR2 YFSETQ. The CDR3 is 16 amino acids. CDR3 in amino acids: CASSLSRTANTGELFF. As DNA, the CDR3 is TGCGCCAGCAGCTTGTCGCGGACAGCGAACACCGGGGAGCTGTTTTTT.

This rearrangement joins TRBV5-1 to TRBJ2-3, with 8 positions matching TRBD2. Per the germline V gene, CDR1 is SGHRS and CDR2 is YFSETQ. This CDR3 comprises 14 residues. Trimming took 5 bases from V and 2 from J; bases not matched to a gene: 4. DNA for the CDR3: TGCGCCAGCAGACTAGCGGCGAACACAGATACGCAGTATTTT. This codes for CASRLAANTDTQYF.

CDR3 amino acids: CASIRLAGGSYEQYF. The CDR3 DNA follows: TGCGCCAGCATCCGACTAGCGGGAGGCTCCTACGAGCAGTACTTC. The chain has TRBV10-2 and TRBJ2-7; 13 bases fit TRBD2. The CDR3 contains 15 residues. The ends lost 7 bases at V and 0 bases at J; junction bases unmatched: 3. Germline loops: CDR1 WSHSY, CDR2 SAAADI.